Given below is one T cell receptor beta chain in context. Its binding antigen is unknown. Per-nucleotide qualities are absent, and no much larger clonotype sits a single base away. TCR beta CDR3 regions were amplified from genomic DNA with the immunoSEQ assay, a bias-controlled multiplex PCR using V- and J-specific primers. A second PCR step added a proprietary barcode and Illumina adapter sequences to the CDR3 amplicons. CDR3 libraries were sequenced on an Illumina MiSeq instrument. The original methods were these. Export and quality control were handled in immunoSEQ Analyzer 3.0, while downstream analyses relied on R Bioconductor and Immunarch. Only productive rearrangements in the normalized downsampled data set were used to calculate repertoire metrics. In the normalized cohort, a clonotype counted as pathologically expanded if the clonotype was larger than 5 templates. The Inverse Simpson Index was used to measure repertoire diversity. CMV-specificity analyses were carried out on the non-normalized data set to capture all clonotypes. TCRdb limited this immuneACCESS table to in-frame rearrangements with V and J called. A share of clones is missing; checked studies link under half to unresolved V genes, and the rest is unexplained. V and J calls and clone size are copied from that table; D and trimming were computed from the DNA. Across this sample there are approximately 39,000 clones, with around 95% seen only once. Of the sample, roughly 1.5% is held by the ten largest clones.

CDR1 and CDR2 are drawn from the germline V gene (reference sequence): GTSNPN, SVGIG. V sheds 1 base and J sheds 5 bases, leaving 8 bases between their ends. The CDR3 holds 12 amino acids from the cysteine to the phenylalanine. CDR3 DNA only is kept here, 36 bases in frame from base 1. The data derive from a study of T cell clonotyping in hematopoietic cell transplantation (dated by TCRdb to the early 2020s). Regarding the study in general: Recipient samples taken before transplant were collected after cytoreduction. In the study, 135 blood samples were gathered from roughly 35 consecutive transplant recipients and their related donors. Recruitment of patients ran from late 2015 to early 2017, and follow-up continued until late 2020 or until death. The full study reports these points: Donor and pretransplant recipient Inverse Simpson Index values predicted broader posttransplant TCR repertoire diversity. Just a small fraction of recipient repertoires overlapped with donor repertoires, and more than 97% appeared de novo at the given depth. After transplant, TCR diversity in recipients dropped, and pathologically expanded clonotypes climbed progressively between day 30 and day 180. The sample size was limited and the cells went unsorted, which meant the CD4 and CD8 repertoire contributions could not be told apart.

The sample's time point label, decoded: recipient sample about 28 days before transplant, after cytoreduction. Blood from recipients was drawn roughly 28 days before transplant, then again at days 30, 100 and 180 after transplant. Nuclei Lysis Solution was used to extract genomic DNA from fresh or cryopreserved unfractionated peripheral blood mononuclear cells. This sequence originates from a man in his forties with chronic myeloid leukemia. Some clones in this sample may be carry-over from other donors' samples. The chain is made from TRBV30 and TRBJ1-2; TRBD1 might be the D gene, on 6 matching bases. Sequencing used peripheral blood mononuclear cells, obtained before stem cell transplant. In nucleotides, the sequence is TGTGCCTGGAGTGCAGGGGATTATGGCTACACCTTC. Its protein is CAWSAGDYGYTF.